This T cell receptor (beta chain) originates from a study of control samples from healthy donors and cancer patients. Clones were sequenced by immunoSEQ multiplex PCR, and TCRdb holds only the in-frame ones, with some missing. The sample lists 100,000 to 150,000 clones, 92% occurring once. Trimming removed 1 base from V and 6 bases from J; junction bases left unmatched: 9. The length of the CDR3 is 16 residues. Looked up from germline, CDR1 is MDHEN and CDR2 is SYDVKM. This chain connects TRBV28 to TRBJ1-5; 7 bases are shared with TRBD1. Sequencing was done on a sample of blood. This clonotype was obtained from a woman aged 45-65 years in good health. CDR3 residues: CASSLFMGGGFQPQHF. The CDR3 DNA is TGTGCCAGCAGTTTATTTATGGGAGGGGGCTTTCAGCCCCAGCATTTT.